These 20 T cell receptor beta chains share one sample of origin, sequenced in a study of CD8 T cells in ankylosing spondylitis (TCRdb year 2017). Library generation was performed with 5' RACE. The sample was run on an Illumina HiSeq 2500. Using fastp at Q25 and MiXCR, TCRdb reprocessed the public reads and kept productive beta chains. Duplicate CDR3 protein sequences are folded into a single record with the most common DNA and genes. In this sample the table shows 250,000 to 400,000 distinct CDR3 sequences, around 10% of which occur a single time. The top ten clonotypes cover roughly 9.2% of the sample. What was sequenced was blood, either unsorted or a sorted T cell fraction (not recorded which). The receptors originated from a female donor with ankylosing spondylitis or in good health (not recorded which).

The CDR3 loop is CSARGLAGPSGEQFF. As DNA, the CDR3 is TGCAGTGCTAGGGGACTAGCGGGGCCTTCTGGTGAGCAGTTCTTC. The J gene is TRBJ2-1, the V gene TRBV20-1, with 13 bases that match TRBD2. CDR1 is DFQATT, CDR2 SNEGSKA, per germline (reference sequence). V lost 3 bases to trimming and J lost 9 bases; unmatched junction nucleotides: 8. This CDR3 has 15 residues.

The CDR3 DNA follows: TGTGCCAGTAGTATGGACGGCAGGGGGCGCTTAGCAAGAGAAGCTTTCTTT. Its protein product is CASSMDGRGRLAREAFF. V usage is TRBV19 and J usage is TRBJ1-1; 8 bases fit TRBD1. Germline CDR1 LNHDA, CDR2 SQIVND (reference sequence). Germline trimming cut 3 bases from V and 8 bases from J; bases unmatched to any gene: 17. This CDR3 has 17 residues.

Ten or more counts support this clonotype. This chain links TRBV28 with TRBJ2-7, with D hard to call. CDR1 and CDR2 from the germline V gene are MDHEN and SYDVKM. The ends were cut back, 5 bases at V and 1 base at J, with 15 bases in the middle. The CDR3 is 15 amino acids. DNA of the CDR3: TGTGCCAGCAGTACCCGCGGACGGCGATCCTACGAGCAGTACTTC. Its translation: CASSTRGRRSYEQYF.

A single count supports this clonotype. The V gene is TRBV20-1, the J gene TRBJ1-5, with 11 bases aligning to TRBD1. From germline, CDR1 is DFQATT and CDR2 SNEGSKA (reference sequence). This CDR3 comprises 16 residues. Unmatched junction bases numbered 6, after V lost 1 base and J lost 4 bases. CDR3 sequence reads: CSARGGQGARNQPQHF. CDR3 coding DNA: TGCAGTGCTAGAGGTGGACAGGGGGCCAGAAATCAGCCCCAGCATTTT.

This clonotype was found a few times. V and J are TRBV7-8 and TRBJ2-6; 8 bases are shared with TRBD1. Germline lookup yields CDR1 SGHVS and CDR2 FQNEAQ. Unmatched junction bases numbered 7, after V lost 5 bases and J lost 1 base. The CDR3 runs to 17 residues. The CDR3 is CASSPGTGESGANVLTF. In DNA form, the CDR3 reads TGTGCCAGCAGCCCCGGGACAGGCGAATCTGGGGCCAACGTCCTGACTTTC.

This clonotype was seen only a few times. The chain uses TRBV20-1 and TRBJ2-5; weak D call: TRBD2 (6 bases). The V gene lost 5 bases and the J gene lost 2 bases, with 12 bases spanning the gap. CDR3 length: 13 amino acids. Per the germline V gene, CDR1 is DFQATT and CDR2 is SNEGSKA (reference sequence). Here the CDR3 reads CSASSVIQETQYF. In nucleotides, the CDR3 is TGCAGTGCTTCTAGCGTAATACAAGAGACCCAGTACTTC.

This clonotype was seen a few times. This chain joins TRBV11-2 and TRBJ1-4; D gene unclear. V shed 1 base and J shed 8 bases, with 14 bases lying between them. The CDR3 has 15 amino acids. Germline CDR1 is SGHAT and CDR2 is FQNNGV. The CDR3 DNA is TGTGCCAGCAGCTTAGCACTCGGGTCTCGGGAAAAACTGTTTTTT. It codes for CASSLALGSREKLFF. Using reference TRBV11-2 and TRBJ1-4 for the parts outside the CDR3, the full variable domain is EAGVAQSPRYKIIEKRQSVAFWCNPISGHATLYWYQQILGQGPKLLIQFQNNGVVDDSQLPKDRFSAERLKGVDSTLKIQPAKLEDSAVYLCASSLALGSREKLFFGSGTQLSVL.

This clonotype showed up many times. This chain joins TRBV20-1 and TRBJ2-1; 11 bases line up with TRBD2. Germline trimming cut 3 bases from V and 7 bases from J; bases unmatched to any gene: 14. This CDR3 is 17 amino acids long. Germline V gives CDR1 DFQATT, CDR2 SNEGSKA (reference sequence). CDR3 residues: CSARGLLAGGPGNEQFF. The CDR3, as DNA: TGCAGTGCTAGGGGCCTTTTAGCGGGGGGGCCAGGGAATGAGCAGTTCTTC.

This clonotype was seen ten or more times. The chain has TRBV20-1 and TRBJ2-7; D is ambiguous. Between the trimmed V and J ends, which lost 5 bases and 6 bases, there was a span of 14 bases. The CDR3 loop spans 12 amino acids. Germline CDR1 and CDR2: DFQATT and SNEGSKA (reference sequence). The CDR3 DNA sequence: TGCAGTGCTCCAGATCTTCCGGGCGAGCAGTACTTC. This gives the protein CSAPDLPGEQYF.

The chain joins TRBV20-1 to TRBJ2-7; D remains unclear. V lost 6 bases and J 6 bases, leaving 12 bases between the germline ends. Germline CDR1 and CDR2: DFQATT and SNEGSKA (reference sequence). The CDR3 totals 11 residues. CDR3 DNA: TGCAGTGCCCACTTAAGGCTCGAGCAGTACTTC. It translates to CSAHLRLEQYF.

This clonotype was detected many times. The chain has TRBV2 and TRBJ2-3, with 10 bases lining up with TRBD2. Germline trimming cut 6 bases from V and 1 base from J; bases unmatched to any gene: 7. Per germline, CDR1 SNHLY and CDR2 FYNNEI. The CDR3 length is 16 residues. CDR3 amino acids: CASRRLAGEGTDTQYF. The CDR3 DNA reads as TGTGCCAGCAGGCGACTAGCGGGCGAGGGCACAGATACGCAGTATTTT.

This clonotype was recorded at least ten times. The V and J genes are TRBV5-1 and TRBJ2-1; possible D gene TRBD1, 6 bases. Trimming stripped 4 bases from V and 4 bases from J, with 21 bases between. This CDR3 is 17 amino acids long. Germline values: CDR1 SGHRS, CDR2 YFSETQ. The CDR3 nucleotides read TGCGCCAGCAGCCCCCGAAAGGACAGTACTATTTACAATGAGCAGTTCTTC. Its protein product is CASSPRKDSTIYNEQFF.

V is TRBV5-1 and J is TRBJ1-1; D call uncertain. Trimming took off 0 bases at V and 6 bases at J, with 21 bases between the two ends. From germline, CDR1 is SGHRS and CDR2 YFSETQ. The CDR3 sequence is 17 residues long. The CDR3, as DNA: TGCGCCAGCAGCTTGGCCAAGTCCGGAATCCCCGGGGCTGAAGCTTTCTTT. As protein: CASSLAKSGIPGAEAFF.

This clonotype was seen repeatedly, ten times or more. The V and J genes are TRBV29-1 and TRBJ1-2, with D perhaps matching TRBD1 (6 bases). This CDR3 is 14 amino acids long. From germline, CDR1 is SQVTM and CDR2 ANQGSEA. V was clipped by 5 bases and J by 8 bases, with 21 bases between them. This CDR3 reads CSVHYQGRLGGYTF. The CDR3 bases are TGCAGCGTTCATTACCAGGGGAGATTAGGGGGCTACACCTTC.

This clonotype has ten or more counts. The V call is TRBV24-1, the J call TRBJ2-5; 7 bases are a match to TRBD1. V was pared by 2 bases and J by 4 bases, with 6 bases of the junction left unmatched. Germline assignment: CDR1 KGHDR and CDR2 SFDVKD. The CDR3 is made up of 15 amino acids. DNA for the CDR3: TGTGCCACCAGTGATTCTAAGGGGGCAGGAGAGACCCAGTACTTC. Translation gives CATSDSKGAGETQYF.

The rearrangement uses TRBV3-1 and TRBJ2-1, with TRBD2 identical over 7 bases. The V and J ends lost 10 bases and 4 bases, in that order; junction bases with no gene match: 19. CDR1 and CDR2 from the germline V gene are LGHDT and YNNKEL (reference sequence). This CDR3 is 17 amino acids long. The CDR3: CATSQDSLGGKYNEQFF. The CDR3 DNA sequence: TGTGCCACCTCCCAAGACTCCCTCGGGGGGAAATACAATGAGCAGTTCTTC.

A few counts support this clonotype. The chain recombines TRBV24-1 with TRBJ2-1; TRBD1 is a possible D gene (6 bases). Trimming shortened V by 5 bases and J by 5 bases, and 15 bases separated the two germline ends. The CDR3 runs to 15 residues. Germline V lookup: CDR1 KGHDR, CDR2 SFDVKD. CDR3 in amino acids: CATSGVDSYNNEQFF. The DNA of the CDR3 is TGTGCCACCAGTGGGGTGGACAGTTATAACAATGAGCAGTTCTTC.

Many counts were recorded for this clonotype. V usage is TRBV20-1 and J usage is TRBJ2-3; D possibly matches TRBD1 or TRBD2 (6 bases each). The CDR3 spans 14 residues. Germline V CDR1 and CDR2: DFQATT, SNEGSKA (reference sequence). Trimming took off 5 bases at V and 1 base at J, with 13 bases between the two ends. The CDR3 nucleotides are TGCAGTGCTGCTAACGGGGGCGGCACAGATACGCAGTATTTT. This codes for CSAANGGGTDTQYF.

Ten or more counts support this clonotype. The chain has TRBV20-1 and TRBJ1-1; D may be TRBD1 (6 bases). The V gene's germline CDR1 is DFQATT and CDR2 SNEGSKA (reference sequence). The CDR3 spans 14 residues. V lost 2 bases and J lost 5, with 15 bases in between. The CDR3, as DNA: TGCAGTGCTAGACTGGGCGGGGGGCGAACTGAAGCTTTCTTT. Translation: CSARLGGGRTEAFF.

There are many counts of this clonotype. The J gene is TRBJ1-1, the V gene TRBV5-1, with 7 bases identical to TRBD1. With V trimmed by 3 bases and J by 4 bases, 3 bases remained unmatched. Germline-derived CDR1 and CDR2 are SGHRS and YFSETQ. The CDR3 has 13 amino acids. The CDR3 nucleotides read TGCGCCAGCAGCTCCGACAGGGCCACTGAAGCTTTCTTT. Translated, it gives CASSSDRATEAFF.